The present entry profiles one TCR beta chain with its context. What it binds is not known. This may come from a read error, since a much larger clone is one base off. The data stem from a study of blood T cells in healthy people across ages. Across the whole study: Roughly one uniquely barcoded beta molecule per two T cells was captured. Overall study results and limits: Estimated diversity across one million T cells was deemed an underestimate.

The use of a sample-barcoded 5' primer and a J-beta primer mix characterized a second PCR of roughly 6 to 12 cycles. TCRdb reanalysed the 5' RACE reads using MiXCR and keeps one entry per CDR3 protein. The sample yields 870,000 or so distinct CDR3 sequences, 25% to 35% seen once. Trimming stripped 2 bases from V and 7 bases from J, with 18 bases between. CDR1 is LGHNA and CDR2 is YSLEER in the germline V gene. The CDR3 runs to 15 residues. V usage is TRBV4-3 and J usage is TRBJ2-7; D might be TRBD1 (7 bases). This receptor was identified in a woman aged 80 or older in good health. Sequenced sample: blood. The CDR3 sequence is CASSQQGGNYNEQYF. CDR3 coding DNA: TGCGCCAGCAGCCAACAGGGGGGAAACTACAATGAGCAGTACTTC.